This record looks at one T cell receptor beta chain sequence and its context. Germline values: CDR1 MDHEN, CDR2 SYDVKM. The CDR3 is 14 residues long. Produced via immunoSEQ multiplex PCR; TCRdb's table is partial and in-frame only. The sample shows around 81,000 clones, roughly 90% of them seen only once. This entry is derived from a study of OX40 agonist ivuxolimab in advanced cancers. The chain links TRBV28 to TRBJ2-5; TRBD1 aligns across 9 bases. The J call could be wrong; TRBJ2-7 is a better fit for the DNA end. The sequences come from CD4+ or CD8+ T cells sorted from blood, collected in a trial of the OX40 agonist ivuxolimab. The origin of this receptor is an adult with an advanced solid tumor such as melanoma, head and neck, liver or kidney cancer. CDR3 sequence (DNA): TGTGCCAGCAGTTTATGGGACAGGGGTTACGAGCAGTACTTC. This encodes CASSLWDRGYEQYF.